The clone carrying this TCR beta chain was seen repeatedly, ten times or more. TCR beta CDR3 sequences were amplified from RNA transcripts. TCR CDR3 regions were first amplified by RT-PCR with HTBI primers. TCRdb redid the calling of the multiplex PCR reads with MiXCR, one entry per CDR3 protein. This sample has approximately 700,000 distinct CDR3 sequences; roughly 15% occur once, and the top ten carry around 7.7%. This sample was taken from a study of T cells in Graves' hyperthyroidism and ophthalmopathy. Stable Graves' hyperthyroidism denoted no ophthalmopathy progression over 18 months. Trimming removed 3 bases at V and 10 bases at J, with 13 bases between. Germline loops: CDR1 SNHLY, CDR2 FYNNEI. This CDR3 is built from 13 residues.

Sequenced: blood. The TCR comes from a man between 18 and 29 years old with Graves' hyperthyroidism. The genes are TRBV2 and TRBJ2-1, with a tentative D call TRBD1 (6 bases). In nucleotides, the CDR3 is TGTGCCAGCAGTGATGGGGGCTATGACGAGCAGTTCTTC. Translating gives CASSDGGYDEQFF.